The 9 T cell receptor beta chains below were found in one sample sequenced in a study of blood T cell repertoires in COVID-19. Clones were sequenced by immunoSEQ multiplex PCR, and TCRdb holds only the in-frame ones, with some missing. The top ten hold roughly 2% of the sample, which has 100,000 or so clones, about 85% seen once. The sequenced sample was peripheral blood. The receptors shown here come from a man aged 50 to 59 with active COVID-19.

Details on this clone: Other DNA sequences from this sample encode an identical CDR3 as well. The CDR3 is CASSLGQGAYEQYF. The CDR3 DNA sequence: TGCGCCAGCAGCTTGGGACAGGGGGCGTACGAGCAGTACTTC. The chain joins TRBV5-1 to TRBJ2-7, with 10 bases that match TRBD1. The CDR3 spans 14 residues. V was clipped by 0 bases and J by 4 bases; unmatched bases: 1. Germline-derived CDR1 and CDR2 are SGHRS and YFSETQ.

V is TRBV6-5 and J is TRBJ2-7; D might be TRBD2 (6 bases). Trimming shortened V by 3 bases and J by 6 bases, and 12 bases separated the two germline ends. The CDR3 contains 13 residues. Germline V gene lookup returns CDR1 MNHEY and CDR2 SVGAGI. The CDR3 here is CASSYTAGPEQYF. CDR3 nucleotide sequence: TGTGCCAGCAGTTATACCGCGGGGCCCGAGCAGTACTTC.

The J gene is TRBJ2-7, the V gene TRBV6-5; 8 bases agree with TRBD2. V dropped 8 bases and J dropped 1; count of bases not matched to a gene: 7. Germline assignment: CDR1 MNHEY and CDR2 SVGAGI. This CDR3 has 14 amino acids. CDR3 bases: TGTGCCAGCGGCGTCGGGGGGGAATCCTACGAGCAGTACTTC. Its protein is CASGVGGESYEQYF.

The CDR3 DNA follows: TGTGCCAGCAGCGTACGGGACAGCATAAGTTTTACGCAGTATTTT. Translation gives CASSVRDSISFTQYF. The gene calls are TRBV5-4 and TRBJ2-3; 7 bases align to TRBD1. This CDR3 spans 15 amino acids. V gave up 4 bases and J gave up 8 bases; unmatched junction bases: 13. CDR1 is SGHNT and CDR2 is YYREEE in the germline V gene (reference sequence).

The chain uses TRBV19 and TRBJ1-1; D is undetermined. The CDR3 length is 17 residues. CDR1 and CDR2 (germline): LNHDA, SQIVND (reference sequence). V was shortened by 5 bases and J by 0 bases, with 19 bases between the two germline ends. As DNA, the CDR3 is TGTGCCAGTAGTTCCCTAGGATACGGGGAGGTGAACACTGAAGCTTTCTTT. Amino acid sequence: CASSSLGYGEVNTEAFF. The complete variable domain, with remaining parts taken from reference TRBV19 and TRBJ1-1, reads DGGITQSPKYLFRKEGQNVTLSCEQNLNHDAMYWYRQDPGQGLRLIYYSQIVNDFQKGDIAEGYSVSREKKESFPLTVTSAQKNPTAFYLCASSSLGYGEVNTEAFFGQGTRLTVV.

CDR3 bases: TGTGCCAGCAGCGTAGGGGGCTCTCAGCCCCAGCATTTT. Translating it yields CASSVGGSQPQHF. V is TRBV9 and J is TRBJ1-5; perhaps TRBD1 as D (5 bases). The CDR3 is 13 residues long. Germline V gene data show CDR1 as SGDLS and CDR2 as YYNGEE. Trimming took 0 bases from V and 6 from J, leaving 7 bases between them.

V usage is TRBV12-5 and J usage is TRBJ2-2; a possible D gene is TRBD2 (6 bases). Trimming took 1 base from V and 1 from J, leaving 13 bases between them. The CDR3 sequence is 17 residues long. Germline CDR1 and CDR2: LGHNT and FRNRAP. CDR3: CASGLEGLWGNTGELFF. DNA of the CDR3: TGTGCTAGTGGTTTGGAGGGACTTTGGGGGAACACCGGGGAGCTGTTTTTT.

Turning to this clone: One end of the junction varies from germline; a read error may be responsible. This rearrangement joins TRBV10-3 to TRBJ2-1; D possibly corresponds to TRBD2 (6 bases). The CDR3 length is 13 residues. Germline V gene data show CDR1 as ENHRY and CDR2 as SYGVKD. CDR3 amino acids: CAIRSDSGGAGVF. The CDR3, as DNA: TGTGCCATCCGCTCCGACTCCGGGGGTGCGGGTGTCTTC.

This clone appeared once. V and J are TRBV27 and TRBJ2-7, with 8 bases aligning to TRBD1. The J segment lost 2 bases and the V segment lost 3 bases, leaving 3 bases of the junction unmatched. Germline-derived CDR1 and CDR2 are MNHEY and SMNVEV (reference sequence). The CDR3 contains 14 residues. CDR3 amino acids: CASSLDRAAYEQYF. The CDR3 region has the DNA TGTGCCAGCAGTTTGGACAGGGCCGCCTACGAGCAGTACTTC.